Each of the 16 T cell receptor beta chains below was sequenced from the same sample in a study of cytomegalovirus exposure and HLA in healthy donors. PCR employed 60 Vbeta and 13 Jbeta primers. Data came from immunoSEQ multiplex PCR; TCRdb stores just in-frame clones and leaves some out. Of around 100,000 clones in the sample, around 69% were seen once. Sequencing was done on a sample of PBMCs. These receptors were collected from a young man in good health and CMV-seronegative.

The chain uses TRBV7-2 and TRBJ2-5; TRBD1 aligns across 8 bases. Trimming took 5 bases from V and 2 from J; bases not matched to a gene: 7. Germline assignment: CDR1 SGHTA and CDR2 FQGNSA. The length of the CDR3 is 15 residues. Here the CDR3 reads CASSTLRQGQETQYF. CDR3 coding DNA: TGTGCCAGCAGCACTCTGCGACAGGGGCAAGAGACCCAGTACTTC.

The chain is built from TRBV7-9 and TRBJ2-1; 11 bases fit TRBD2. The trim removed 6 bases at V and 5 bases at J, leaving 6 bases unmatched. From germline, CDR1 is SEHNR and CDR2 FQNEAQ (reference sequence). The CDR3 is 15 amino acids. Here the CDR3 DNA reads TGTGCCAGCAGAGATACTAGCGGGGGAAACAATGAGCAGTTCTTC. Translated: CASRDTSGGNNEQFF.

This clone has a handful of counts. The chain is built from TRBV7-9 and TRBJ2-3; 8 bases are shared with TRBD1. V lost 5 bases, J lost 0 bases, and 4 bases stayed unmatched. This CDR3 is built from 15 residues. Germline V gives CDR1 SEHNR, CDR2 FQNEAQ (reference sequence). The CDR3 reads CASSRRQGSTDTQYF. CDR3 DNA sequence: TGTGCCAGCAGCAGACGACAGGGGAGCACAGATACGCAGTATTTT.

V is TRBV6-1 and J is TRBJ2-7, with D possibly matching TRBD2 (6 bases). Between the trimmed V and J ends, which lost 11 bases and 2 bases, there was a span of 19 bases. Germline CDR1 is MNHNS and CDR2 is SASEGT. The CDR3 contains 14 residues. CDR3 bases: TGTGCCTCGAGGAGGGGCGGGGAAACCTACGAGCAGTACTTC. Translation: CASRRGGETYEQYF.

By sample share, this clone is medium-sized (0.01 to 0.1%). The rearrangement joins TRBV7-3 to TRBJ1-2; TRBD1 is a possible D gene (5 bases). V was pared by 5 bases and J by 6 bases, with 13 bases between. There are 13 residues in the CDR3. CDR1 is SGHTA and CDR2 is FQGTGA in the germline V gene. CDR3 bases: TGTGCCAGCAGCGGGGCCGAGGAGCATGGCTACACCTTC. It codes for CASSGAEEHGYTF.

This clone was counted a few times. The gene calls are TRBV7-2 and TRBJ2-7; maybe TRBD2 (6 bases). The CDR3 is made up of 14 amino acids. Trimming took 3 bases from V and 5 from J, leaving 14 bases between them. The germline CDR1 and CDR2 sequences are SGHTA and FQGNSA. CDR3 in amino acids: CASSLGLRFDEQYF. In DNA, the CDR3 is TGTGCCAGCAGCTTGGGACTGAGGTTCGACGAGCAGTACTTC.

The chain links TRBV27 to TRBJ2-6; 8 nucleotides align to TRBD2. V gave up 5 bases and J gave up 5 bases; unmatched junction bases: 2. The CDR3 totals 14 residues. Germline V gene lookup returns CDR1 MNHEY and CDR2 SMNVEV (reference sequence). The DNA of the CDR3 is TGTGCCAGCAGTACGGGGGGGTGGGCCAACGTCCTGACTTTC. This translates into CASSTGGWANVLTF.

The chain is built from TRBV29-1 and TRBJ2-1, with TRBD2 as a possible D gene (6 bases). The V gene's germline CDR1 is SQVTM and CDR2 ANQGSEA. The CDR3 length is 12 residues. Trimming took 6 bases from V and 8 from J, leaving 14 bases between them. The CDR3 DNA reads TGCAGCGTGGGACTCCTTAAGGATGAGCAGTTCTTC. Translated, it gives CSVGLLKDEQFF.

The chain combines TRBV13 with TRBJ1-2; perhaps TRBD1 as D (6 bases). The CDR3 loop spans 15 amino acids. Between the trimmed V and J ends, which lost 4 bases and 3 bases, there was a span of 15 bases. CDR1 is PRHDT and CDR2 is FYEKMQ in the germline V gene (reference sequence). CDR3 DNA: TGTGCCAGCAGCTCCCCGGGGGGCCGCGACTATGGCTACACCTTC. It specifies CASSSPGGRDYGYTF. The full variable domain, its missing parts supplied by reference TRBV13 and TRBJ1-2, is AAGVIQSPRHLIKEKRETATLKCYPIPRHDTVYWYQQGPGQDPQFLISFYEKMQSDKGSIPDRFSAQQFSDYHSELNMSSLELGDSALYFCASSSPGGRDYGYTFGSGTRLTVV.

The rearrangement uses TRBV4-2 and TRBJ2-3; 10 bases are shared with TRBD2. This CDR3 comprises 17 residues. The V gene end was trimmed by 0 bases and the J gene end by 2 bases; junction bases not matched to a gene: 5. Germline V gives CDR1 LGHNA, CDR2 YNFKEQ. CDR3 protein: CASSQDLAGGPTDTQYF. The CDR3 bases are TGTGCCAGCAGCCAAGATTTAGCGGGGGGCCCCACAGATACGCAGTATTTT.

The chain has TRBV19 and TRBJ1-6; D is undetermined. V lost 3 bases, J lost 9 bases, and 6 bases lay in between. This CDR3 contains 12 residues. Germline lookup yields CDR1 LNHDA and CDR2 SQIVND (reference sequence). The CDR3 DNA follows: TGTGCCAGTAGTATCGGTGTTTCACCCCTCCACTTT. This gives the protein CASSIGVSPLHF.

Of note for this clone: Mismatch with germline at one junction end may stem from a read error. The V gene is TRBV7-7, the J gene TRBJ2-2; 10 bases are shared with TRBD1. The V gene's germline CDR1 is SSHAT and CDR2 FNYEAQ (reference sequence). The CDR3 contains 16 residues. CDR3 sequence: CASSPNPGTGAGELFF. DNA of the CDR3: TGTGCTAGCAGCCCCAACCCCGGGACAGGGGCCGGGGAGCTGTTTTTT.

The chain combines TRBV10-2 with TRBJ2-5; perhaps TRBD2 as D (5 bases). Trimming took 4 bases from V and 9 from J, leaving 12 bases between them. Germline CDR1 reads WSHSY; CDR2 reads SAAADI. The CDR3 sequence is 12 residues long. CDR3 residues: CASSGPAASQYF. The CDR3, as DNA: TGCGCCAGCAGTGGTCCAGCGGCGTCCCAGTACTTC.

Remarks on this clone: At the DNA level, this CDR3 is encoded by other sequences in the same sample as well. The CDR3 sequence is CASSFGRRGTEAFF. The CDR3 DNA reads TGTGCCAGCAGCTTTGGGAGGAGGGGCACTGAAGCTTTCTTT. The chain combines TRBV7-8 with TRBJ1-1, with D possibly being TRBD1 (5 bases). The germline CDR1 and CDR2 sequences are SGHVS and FQNEAQ. V dropped 3 bases and J dropped 4 bases, with 12 bases sitting between them. The CDR3 is 14 amino acids.

The chain employs TRBV19 and TRBJ2-1, with unresolved D. The CDR3 extends over 13 amino acids. The germline V gene encodes CDR1 LNHDA and CDR2 SQIVND (reference sequence). The V and J ends lost 3 bases and 6 bases respectively, with 9 bases between them. The CDR3 DNA reads as TGTGCCAGTAGTATGGGCGATTTCAATGAGCAGTTCTTC. Encoded protein: CASSMGDFNEQFF. Full variable domain (missing parts from reference TRBV19 and TRBJ2-1): DGGITQSPKYLFRKEGQNVTLSCEQNLNHDAMYWYRQDPGQGLRLIYYSQIVNDFQKGDIAEGYSVSREKKESFPLTVTSAQKNPTAFYLCASSMGDFNEQFFGPGTRLTVL.

The chain combines TRBV5-5 with TRBJ1-1; unclear D gene. Germline-derived CDR1 and CDR2 are SGHKS and YYEKEE (reference sequence). Trimming pared 1 base from V and 0 bases from J, leaving 10 bases between. The CDR3 totals 15 residues. CDR3 DNA sequence: TGTGCCAGCAGCTTGCTGAGTCAGGTGAACACTGAAGCTTTCTTT. It is translated as CASSLLSQVNTEAFF.